Shown below are 20 T cell receptor beta chains from a single sample sequenced in a study of blood T cell repertoires in COVID-19. Generated by immunoSEQ multiplex PCR, the TCRdb table keeps only in-frame clones and is missing some. The data hold under 200,000 clones, with approximately 80% observed a single time. Sequenced: peripheral blood. These TCRs come from a woman older than 75 with acute or convalescent COVID-19.

The chain uses TRBV4-2 and TRBJ1-2; 7 nucleotides align to TRBD1. Trimming took 2 bases from V and 7 from J; bases not matched to a gene: 1. Germline lookup yields CDR1 LGHNA and CDR2 YNFKEQ. The CDR3 is 12 residues long. The CDR3 sequence: CASSQSGGGYTF. In DNA, the CDR3 is TGTGCCAGCAGCCAATCAGGGGGTGGCTACACCTTC.

The rearrangement links TRBV3-1 (or the pseudogene TRBV3-2) to TRBJ2-7; TRBD2 matches at 12 bases. CDR3 length: 16 residues. Trimming cost V 1 base and J 5 bases; bases outside gene matches: 6. Germline assignment: CDR1 LGHDT and CDR2 YNNKEL (reference sequence). The CDR3 loop reads CASSQASGRAQNEQYF. The CDR3 region has the DNA TGTGCCAGCAGCCAAGCTAGCGGGAGGGCCCAGAACGAGCAGTACTTC.

This clone showed up just a few times. This chain uses TRBV6-5 with TRBJ1-6, with 7 bases matching TRBD1. This CDR3 is built from 13 residues. The ends lost 5 bases at V and 8 bases at J; junction bases unmatched: 3. CDR1 and CDR2 from the germline V gene are MNHEY and SVGAGI. The CDR3 DNA follows: TGTGCCAGCAGTCGGGACAGCGATTCACCCCTCCACTTT. It yields the protein CASSRDSDSPLHF.

The chain combines TRBV27 with TRBJ2-2; the D gene is possibly TRBD1 (5 bases). Between the trimmed V and J ends, which lost 2 bases and 0 bases, there was a span of 7 bases. Germline CDR1 MNHEY, CDR2 SMNVEV (reference sequence). This CDR3 comprises 15 residues. Here the CDR3 reads CASSLVGANTGELFF. CDR3 sequence (DNA): TGTGCCAGCAGTTTAGTAGGGGCGAACACCGGGGAGCTGTTTTTT.

The CDR3 sequence is CSVILVWPAQDTQYF. CDR3 sequence (DNA): TGCAGCGTTATATTAGTTTGGCCCGCACAGGATACGCAGTATTTT. The chain has TRBV29-1 and TRBJ2-3; D is uncertain. This CDR3 contains 15 residues. Germline V gene sequence: CDR1 SQVTM, CDR2 ANQGSEA. Trimming removed 5 bases from V and 6 bases from J, with 21 bases in between.

V gene TRBV14 combines with J gene TRBJ1-1; D gene uncertain. The CDR3 runs to 11 residues. Trimming pared 6 bases from V and 11 bases from J, leaving 13 bases between. The germline V gene has CDR1 SGHDN and CDR2 FVKESK. The DNA for the CDR3 is TGTGCCAGCAGTCAAACTAGCAAGGCTTTCTTT. This gives the protein CASSQTSKAFF. The full variable domain, rest sourced from reference TRBV14 and TRBJ1-1, is EAGVTQFPSHSVIEKGQTVTLRCDPISGHDNLYWYRRVMGKEIKFLLHFVKESKQDESGMPNNRFLAERTGGTYSTLKVQPAELEDSGVYFCASSQTSKAFFGQGTRLTVV.

J is TRBJ1-2 and V is TRBV6-5; TRBD1 aligns across 8 bases. Germline CDR1 reads MNHEY; CDR2 reads SVGAGI. This CDR3 contains 12 residues. CDR3 in amino acids: CATGDGNYGYTF. CDR3 in DNA: TGTGCGACAGGGGATGGGAACTATGGCTACACCTTC.

J is TRBJ2-5 and V is TRBV5-8, with D possibly being TRBD1 (6 bases). This CDR3 region has 16 residues. Trimming shortened V by 0 bases and J by 2 bases, and 14 bases separated the two germline ends. Per germline, CDR1 SGHTS and CDR2 YDEGEE. CDR3 sequence (DNA): TGTGCCAGCAGCTTGGGTGTGGGGGCCGAGCAAGAGACCCAGTACTTC. Protein: CASSLGVGAEQETQYF.

The chain employs TRBV29-1 and TRBJ2-5; TRBD2 matches at 12 bases. After removal of 8 bases from V and 2 bases from J, the junction contained 3 bases not matched to a gene. Germline CDR1 SQVTM, CDR2 ANQGSEA. CDR3 length: 13 amino acids. The CDR3 DNA is TGCAGCTTGACTAGCGGGGGACAAGAGACCCAGTACTTC. Its translation: CSLTSGGQETQYF.

This clone was counted only a few times. This chain joins TRBV30 and TRBJ1-2; TRBD1 might be the D (6 bases). This CDR3 has 13 residues. V was clipped by 0 bases and J by 10 bases, with 15 bases between them. Germline assignment: CDR1 GTSNPN and CDR2 SVGIG (reference sequence). CDR3 protein: CAWSVRRGGAYTF. The CDR3 DNA follows: TGTGCCTGGAGTGTACGGAGAGGGGGGGCCTACACCTTC.

V gene TRBV19 combines with J gene TRBJ2-1, with 7 bases aligning to TRBD1. The CDR3 contains 16 residues. The V segment lost 4 bases and the J segment 6 bases; nucleotides outside the gene matches: 12. Per germline, CDR1 LNHDA and CDR2 SQIVND (reference sequence). The CDR3 DNA follows: TGTGCCAGTAGTACTACGGGACAGCCCATGGTCAATGAGCAGTTCTTC. The encoded protein is CASSTTGQPMVNEQFF.

V usage is TRBV30 and J usage is TRBJ2-7; tentative D call: TRBD1 (5 bases). Per the germline V gene, CDR1 is GTSNPN and CDR2 is SVGIG (reference sequence). CDR3 length equals 15 residues. Trimming took off 2 bases at V and 4 bases at J, with 18 bases between the two ends. The CDR3 DNA follows: TGTGCCTGGAGTTCGAGGTTGGGGCTCTCTTACGAGCAGTACTTC. Translation: CAWSSRLGLSYEQYF.

This clone was detected only a few times. The J gene is TRBJ2-2, the V gene TRBV4-2, with 12 bases lining up with TRBD2. The V gene end was trimmed by 1 base and the J gene end by 4 bases; junction bases not matched to a gene: 4. Germline CDR1 LGHNA, CDR2 YNFKEQ. The CDR3 is 17 amino acids. The CDR3 region has the DNA TGTGCCAGCAGCCAAGTACCGGGACTAGCGGGCACCGGGGAGCTGTTTTTT. It translates to CASSQVPGLAGTGELFF.

This chain connects TRBV3-1 (or the pseudogene TRBV3-2) to TRBJ2-5; 10 positions agree with TRBD2. The CDR3 sequence is 16 residues long. J lost 1 base, V lost 2 bases, and 4 bases had no gene match. The germline V gene encodes CDR1 LGHDT and CDR2 YNNKEL (reference sequence). The CDR3 nucleotides are TGTGCCAGCAGCCAAATGACTAGCGGGCCCCAAGAGACCCAGTACTTC. It specifies CASSQMTSGPQETQYF.

The chain uses TRBV29-1 and TRBJ1-2; no reliable D call. Per germline, CDR1 SQVTM and CDR2 ANQGSEA. The CDR3 runs 12 residues. The V gene lost 7 bases and the J gene lost 4 bases, with 13 bases spanning the gap. CDR3 nucleotides: TGCAGCGCTGCGGAACCGGGCTATGGCTACACCTTC. It is translated as CSAAEPGYGYTF.

The chain recombines TRBV5-1 with TRBJ2-7; possibly TRBD1 for D (5 bases). V lost 0 bases and J 3 bases, leaving 10 bases between the germline ends. The CDR3 runs to 14 residues. Germline CDR1 and CDR2: SGHRS and YFSETQ. DNA of the CDR3: TGCGCCAGCAGCTTGGGACAGAGCGACTACGAGCAGTACTTC. It yields the protein CASSLGQSDYEQYF.

This clone has a single count. V gene TRBV6-6 combines with J gene TRBJ1-2, with a possible D match to TRBD1 (5 bases). Deletions cut 7 bases from V and 2 bases from J, with 17 bases between. The CDR3 runs 15 residues. In germline, CDR1 is MNHNY, CDR2 SVGAGI (reference sequence). The CDR3: CASTTRPDRNYGYTF. The CDR3 nucleotides are TGTGCCAGCACAACAAGGCCAGACAGAAACTATGGCTACACCTTC.

This chain connects TRBV5-1 to TRBJ2-2; 7 bases are shared with TRBD1. In germline, CDR1 is SGHRS, CDR2 YFSETQ. The CDR3 has 14 amino acids. The J segment lost 7 bases and the V segment lost 5 bases, leaving 8 bases of the junction unmatched. In DNA, the CDR3 is TGCGCCAGCAGTCCGGACAGGTCCTACGGGGAGCTGTTTTTT. Its protein product is CASSPDRSYGELFF. Variable domain in full (rest from reference TRBV5-1 and TRBJ2-2): KAGVTQTPRYLIKTRGQQVTLSCSPISGHRSVSWYQQTPGQGLQFLFEYFSETQRNKGNFPGRFSGRQFSNSRSEMNVSTLELGDSALYLCASSPDRSYGELFFGEGSRLTVL.

V is TRBV9 and J is TRBJ2-1; 8 bases align to TRBD1. CDR1 is SGDLS and CDR2 is YYNGEE in the germline V gene. The CDR3 loop spans 16 amino acids. V lost 4 bases to trimming and J lost 2 bases; unmatched junction nucleotides: 8. The CDR3 DNA is TGTGCCAGCAGCCTCTCAGGGGGCGCCGCCTACAATGAGCAGTTCTTC. Translated, it gives CASSLSGGAAYNEQFF.

There are many counts of this clone. The chain couples TRBV13 to TRBJ2-3; the D gene is possibly TRBD2 (6 bases). Trimming stripped 0 bases from V and 0 bases from J, with 7 bases between. From germline, CDR1 is PRHDT and CDR2 FYEKMQ (reference sequence). The CDR3 runs 15 residues. CDR3 bases: TGTGCCAGCAGCTTAGGCCGGGGGAGCACAGATACGCAGTATTTT. It translates to CASSLGRGSTDTQYF.